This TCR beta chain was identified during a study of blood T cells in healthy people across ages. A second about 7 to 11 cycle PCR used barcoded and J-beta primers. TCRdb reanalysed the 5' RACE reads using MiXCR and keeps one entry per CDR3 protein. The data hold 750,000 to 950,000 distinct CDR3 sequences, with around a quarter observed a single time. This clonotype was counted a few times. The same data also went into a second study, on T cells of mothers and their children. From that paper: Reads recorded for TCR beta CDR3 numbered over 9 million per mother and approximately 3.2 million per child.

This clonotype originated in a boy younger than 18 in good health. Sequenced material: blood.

This chain's CDR3 is CASSLMGDGRNSPLHF. The CDR3 nucleotides are TGCGCCAGCAGCTTGATGGGGGACGGAAGAAATTCACCCCTCCACTTT. V and J are TRBV5-1 and TRBJ1-6, with a weak D call TRBD1 (5 bases). Deletions cut 1 base from V and 7 bases from J, with 15 bases between. CDR1 and CDR2 from the germline V gene are SGHRS and YFSETQ. This CDR3 comprises 16 residues.